The 2 T cell receptor beta chains presented below share a single source sample, sequenced in a study of blood T cell repertoires in COVID-19. This table comes from immunoSEQ multiplex PCR, and its TCRdb copy is limited to in-frame clones, with some not included. Of 85,000 to 90,000 clones in the sample, under 95% were seen once. The sequenced material came from peripheral blood. These TCRs come from a human donor with active COVID-19. The donor label of this sample is uncertain.

This clone was detected a few times. The chain carries TRBV11-2 and TRBJ2-7; 11 nucleotides line up with TRBD1. Germline CDR1 reads SGHAT; CDR2 reads FQNNGV. The CDR3 is made up of 14 amino acids. J lost 3 bases, V lost 5 bases, and 3 bases had no gene match. CDR3 nucleotide sequence: TGTGCCAGCAGCCCTGGGACAGGGGGCTACGAGCAGTACTTC. Translated: CASSPGTGGYEQYF.

CDR3 region: CASSSGQGLRQPQHF. As DNA, the CDR3 is TGTGCCAGTAGTTCGGGACAGGGATTGAGGCAGCCCCAGCATTTT. The chain has TRBV19 and TRBJ1-5; 9 positions match TRBD1. Germline CDR1 reads LNHDA; CDR2 reads SQIVND (reference sequence). Unmatched junction bases numbered 9, after V lost 5 bases and J lost 7 bases. The CDR3 runs to 15 residues. The full variable domain, rest sourced from reference TRBV19 and TRBJ1-5, is DGGITQSPKYLFRKEGQNVTLSCEQNLNHDAMYWYRQDPGQGLRLIYYSQIVNDFQKGDIAEGYSVSREKKESFPLTVTSAQKNPTAFYLCASSSGQGLRQPQHFGDGTRLSIL.